These 8 T cell receptor beta chains were all obtained from the same sample, sequenced in a study of blood T cell repertoires in COVID-19. TCRdb's copy holds only in-frame clones and misses some; the assay was immunoSEQ multiplex PCR. The table has about 250,000 clones, around 88% seen once. The sample was peripheral blood. The receptors were sampled from a man older than 75 with acute or convalescent COVID-19.

The rearrangement joins TRBV6-5 to TRBJ2-7; the match to TRBD1 covers 8 bases. V dropped 6 bases and J dropped 6; count of bases not matched to a gene: 4. Per germline, CDR1 MNHEY and CDR2 SVGAGI. This CDR3 has 12 residues. The CDR3 DNA sequence: TGTGCCAGCAGAGACAGGGGATCCGAGCAGTACTTC. It codes for CASRDRGSEQYF.

The genes are TRBV6-5 and TRBJ2-1, with 9 positions matching TRBD2. The CDR3 extends over 13 amino acids. Per the germline V gene, CDR1 is MNHEY and CDR2 is SVGAGI. The V segment lost 10 bases and the J segment 9 bases; nucleotides outside the gene matches: 10. CDR3 in amino acids: CATSKREVGEQFF. CDR3 coding DNA: TGTGCCACCTCCAAGCGGGAGGTAGGTGAGCAGTTCTTC.

Notes on this clone: Other DNA sequences in the same sample also yield this CDR3. The chain uses TRBV6-5 and TRBJ2-7; 10 bases line up with TRBD2. V dropped 6 bases and J dropped 0; count of bases not matched to a gene: 2. The CDR3 loop spans 14 amino acids. The germline V gene has CDR1 MNHEY and CDR2 SVGAGI. CDR3 bases: TGTGCCAGCAGCTGGACTAGCGGCTCCTACGAGCAGTACTTC. It yields the protein CASSWTSGSYEQYF.

The chain links TRBV7-3 to TRBJ2-5, with TRBD2 matching 10 bases. CDR3 length equals 14 residues. The V and J ends lost 5 bases and 7 bases, in that order; junction bases with no gene match: 7. CDR1 is SGHTA, CDR2 FQGTGA, per germline. CDR3 in DNA: TGTGCCAGCAGCCCAGGACTAGCGGTAGGGACCCAGTACTTC. Translating gives CASSPGLAVGTQYF.

CDR3 in DNA: TGTGCCAGCAGTATGGGCGGGGGGGGCGAGCAGTTCTTC. Translating it yields CASSMGGGGEQFF. This chain links TRBV27 with TRBJ2-1; TRBD2 matches at 9 bases. The CDR3 is made up of 13 amino acids. Germline V gives CDR1 MNHEY, CDR2 SMNVEV (reference sequence). The ends lost 5 bases at V and 10 bases at J; junction bases unmatched: 6.

DNA for the CDR3: TGCGCCAGCAGCTTGGGAGCTGTTAACTATGGCTACACCTTC. As protein: CASSLGAVNYGYTF. V and J are TRBV5-1 and TRBJ1-2; D is unclear. Trimming removed 0 bases from V and 1 base from J, with 7 bases in between. Germline lookup yields CDR1 SGHRS and CDR2 YFSETQ. The CDR3 extends over 14 amino acids.

The chain is built from TRBV18 and TRBJ2-3, with 9 positions matching TRBD2. CDR1 and CDR2 from the germline V gene are KGHSH and LQKENI. This CDR3 has 16 amino acids. V was clipped by 3 bases and J by 3 bases; unmatched bases: 7. CDR3 protein: CASSPYSGSRTDTQYF. CDR3 DNA sequence: TGTGCCAGCTCACCGTATAGCGGGAGCAGGACAGATACGCAGTATTTT.

The chain has TRBV11-2 and TRBJ2-1, with 11 bases aligning to TRBD2. CDR1 SGHAT and CDR2 FQNNGV come from the germline V gene. The J segment lost 3 bases and the V segment lost 5 bases, leaving 3 bases of the junction unmatched. This CDR3 region has 15 residues. CDR3 bases: TGTGCCAGCAGCACTACTAGCGGGGGCTACAATGAGCAGTTCTTC. Translated: CASSTTSGGYNEQFF.